This T cell receptor (beta chain) was found in a study of blood T cell repertoires in COVID-19. Study as a whole: Material from acute and convalescent COVID-19 was sourced from the United States, Italy and Spain.

CDR1 is SGHNT, CDR2 YENEEA, per germline. The CDR3 consists of 14 residues. Trimming took off 4 bases at V and 2 bases at J, with 12 bases between the two ends. Here immunoSEQ multiplex PCR was the method, and the copy in TCRdb shows in-frame clones only, minus some. The sample contains hundreds of thousands of clones, about 91% of which appear only once. The TCR comes from a woman in her fifties or sixties with COVID-19, enrolled during active disease. The chain recombines TRBV11-3 with TRBJ2-7; D is possibly TRBD2 (5 bases). The sequencing input was peripheral blood. This chain's CDR3 is CASSSSSFPYEQYF. CDR3 sequence (DNA): TGTGCCAGCAGCTCGTCTAGCTTCCCCTACGAGCAGTACTTC.